This T cell receptor (beta chain) was recovered during a study of CD8 T cells in ankylosing spondylitis. TCRdb analysed the 5' RACE reads with MiXCR anew, one entry per CDR3 protein. The sample contains under 200,000 distinct CDR3 sequences, 8.5% to 10% of which appear only once. This clonotype was detected only a few times. Trimming cost V 5 bases and J 4 bases; bases outside gene matches: 8. The CDR3 is made up of 14 amino acids. Germline V gene lookup returns CDR1 DFQATT and CDR2 SNEGSKA (reference sequence). The clonotype originates from a female donor with ankylosing spondylitis or in good health (not recorded which). Sequenced sample: blood, either unsorted or a sorted T cell fraction (not recorded which). V is TRBV20-1 and J is TRBJ2-3; TRBD2 agrees at 8 bases. The CDR3, as DNA: TGCAGTGCTCGACTAGCGTTGGGGCCAGATACGCAGTATTTT. It yields the protein CSARLALGPDTQYF.